The sequence of this T cell receptor beta chain was determined in a study of shared clonotypes between healthy human individuals. Turning to the study itself: The composition of the donors was two women and a few men aged 18 to 49.

Findings and limits, study-wide: What limited the represented genetic and exposure-history diversity was the small number of donors. It was the non-shared clonotypes that had lower generation probabilities than clonotypes shared by all four donors.

Comment on this clone: The antigen is unknown.

Nashville, Tennessee was home to all donors, each a Caucasian adult. Germline loops: CDR1 SGDLS, CDR2 YYNGEE. Trimming pared 0 bases from V and 4 bases from J, leaving 7 bases between. The CDR3 totals 13 residues. Method: immunoSEQ multiplex PCR; TCRdb's copy keeps in-frame clones and lacks some. The sample contains approximately 700,000 clones, roughly 72% of which appear only once. V is TRBV9 and J is TRBJ1-2; D is uncertain. Material: memory CD4+ T cells sorted from blood. This sample's subset: CD45RA-negative fraction. The receptor was isolated from a woman in her 30s in good health. CDR3 nucleotide sequence: TGTGCCAGCAGCGTAGTGTACGGCTATGGCTACACCTTC. Translating gives CASSVVYGYGYTF.